This TCR beta chain was obtained from a study of CD8+CD57+ T cells in acquired aplastic anemia (dated by TCRdb to about 2018). Broadly, across the study: On average, sorted CD4+ and CD8+ cells yielded 3.2 ug of extracted DNA, with a range of 0.2 to 27.4 ug. CD8+CD57+ expansion was defined as frequency above the mean frequency observed in healthy subjects. Overall results and qualifications from the work: No significant difference in CD8+ Simpson's diversity was found between patients and healthy controls (P=0.060). Around 30 CD8+ CDR3 sequences were found in both patients and controls but appeared to be highly expressed in patients and within the immunodominant clones of the patients.

The germline V gene (reference sequence) sets CDR1 to WNHNN and CDR2 to SYGVQD. Inclusive of the bounding cysteine and phenylalanine, the CDR3 is 16 residues long. CDR3 DNA only is kept here, 48 bases in frame from base 1. Trimming at the junction amounts to 0 bases on V and 6 bases on J, and the germline ends lie 17 bases apart. Patients chosen for sequencing had shown expansion of CD8+CD57+ cells by flow cytometry. Severe acquired aplastic anemia was diagnosed in all patients according to International Study of Aplastic Anemia and Agranulocytosis and Camitta criteria. Patients had received no therapy at the time of blood sampling. In the study, sorted CD4+ and CD8+ blood T cells from patients with severe aplastic anemia and from healthy subjects underwent deep sequencing of TCR repertoires. Patients were enrolled in the USA under clinicaltrials.gov protocols 00001620, 01623167, 00001397, 00071045, 00081523 and 00961064. Ficoll-Paque density gradient centrifugation was used to isolate peripheral blood mononuclear cells. Before DNA was extracted, CD4+ and CD8+ T cells were sorted using either FACS or magnetic beads.

A note on this clonotype: Its antigen is still unknown. No base quality information exists; no much larger clone differs at one position.

Genomic DNA served as template for TCR beta VDJ combination and CDR3 sequence profiling. An Illumina HiSeq 2000 was the platform used for TCR repertoire sequencing. The authors processed their data as follows. Repertoire assessment relied on Simpson's diversity index, CDR3 size and DJ length profiles, and TRBV/TRBJ rearrangement plots. Whichever DNA sequence was most abundant in the deep sequencing data was defined as the immunodominant clone. CDR3 amino acid sequences were checked for sharing between subjects and were compared against published repertoires and the VDJdb database. TCRdb handled the public reads itself, with Q25 trimming in fastp and clone calling in MiXCR, and kept productive beta chains. CDR3 protein duplicates are merged, each entry listing the most common genes and DNA. It is TCRdb's table, rather than the study itself, that gives the V and J calls and clone size. The sample table contains about 160,000 distinct CDR3 sequences; only one count was recorded for roughly 48% of them. The ten most abundant clones make up roughly 30% of the sample.

The receptor's source is a human donor with aplastic anemia. The specimen sequenced was sorted CD4+, CD8+, or CD8+CD57+ T cells (not recorded which) from PBMCs. The chain links TRBV10-1 with TRBJ1-1; TRBD1 is a weak D gene call, 5 bases matching. The DNA is TGCGCCAGCAGTGAGTCCGACCGGGAGTTGGGGGCTGAAGCTTTCTTT. Its protein is CASSESDRELGAEAFF.